These 13 T cell receptor beta chains came from one sample sequenced in a study of blood T cell repertoires in COVID-19. Generated by immunoSEQ multiplex PCR, the TCRdb table keeps only in-frame clones and is missing some. The repertoire consists of fewer than 300,000 clones, with 65% to 90% occurring once and the leading ten covering about 16%. Sequenced: PBMCs or T cells enriched from blood (not recorded which). The receptors stem from a man aged 18 to 30 who had recovered from COVID-19.

The V call is TRBV19, the J call TRBJ2-3; the match to TRBD2 covers 8 bases. Germline-derived CDR1 and CDR2 are LNHDA and SQIVND (reference sequence). This CDR3 region has 15 residues. Unmatched junction bases numbered 13, after V lost 6 bases and J lost 8 bases. Here the CDR3 reads CASSGGAVPQVTQYF. CDR3 nucleotides: TGTGCCAGTAGCGGGGGGGCCGTCCCACAGGTTACGCAGTATTTT.

The chain couples TRBV2 to TRBJ2-7, with TRBD1 matching 7 bases. The CDR3 sequence is 15 residues long. Germline assignment: CDR1 SNHLY and CDR2 FYNNEI. V was pared by 5 bases and J by 2 bases, with 9 bases of the junction left unmatched. This chain's CDR3 is CASSNRGPIPYEQYF. In DNA, the CDR3 is TGTGCCAGCAGTAACAGGGGCCCTATCCCCTACGAGCAGTACTTC.

The chain couples TRBV5-5 to TRBJ1-3; D gene uncertain. With 2 bases removed from V and 3 bases from J, the gap between germline ends came to 3 bases. The CDR3 sequence is 12 residues long. Germline CDR1 is SGHKS and CDR2 is YYEKEE (reference sequence). The chain's CDR3 is CASSFGGNTIYF. The CDR3 bases are TGTGCCAGCAGCTTCGGTGGAAACACCATATATTTT.

This clone was seen once. The V gene is TRBV4-1, the J gene TRBJ1-4, with D possibly TRBD1 on 5 matching bases. The germline gives CDR1 MGHRA, CDR2 YSYEKL. This CDR3 is 14 amino acids long. The V gene lost 6 bases and the J gene lost 8 bases, with 16 bases spanning the gap. Here the CDR3 reads CASRRWGGSEKLFF. CDR3 sequence (DNA): TGCGCCAGCAGGAGATGGGGGGGATCCGAAAAACTGTTTTTT.

V gene TRBV28 combines with J gene TRBJ1-2; tentatively, D is TRBD1 (6 bases). The CDR3 loop spans 12 amino acids. The germline gives CDR1 MDHEN, CDR2 SYDVKM. V lost 8 bases and J 5 bases, leaving 12 bases between the germline ends. This CDR3 reads CASWGQNYGYTF. CDR3 nucleotide sequence: TGTGCCAGCTGGGGGCAGAATTATGGCTACACCTTC.

CDR3 nucleotide sequence: TGCGCCAGCATTCCCCTCGGGATACGGGGTTCCAATCAGCCCCAGCATTTT. It is translated as CASIPLGIRGSNQPQHF. The rearrangement uses TRBV23-1 and TRBJ1-5; no clear D. TRBV23-1 is designated an ORF whose function remains uncertain. Trimming left V 7 bases short and J 3 bases short, with 22 bases between. The CDR3 runs to 17 residues.

This chain connects TRBV7-8 to TRBJ1-4; D not certain. Trimming stripped 1 base from V and 0 bases from J, with 12 bases between. CDR3 length: 17 residues. Germline V gene data show CDR1 as SGHVS and CDR2 as FQNEAQ. CDR3 DNA: TGTGCCAGCAGCTTAGTCGTCCCGGGAGCAACTAATGAAAAACTGTTTTTT. This sequence encodes CASSLVVPGATNEKLFF.

The chain employs TRBV6-5 and TRBJ2-7; D unresolved. The CDR3 runs 15 residues. Germline CDR1 MNHEY, CDR2 SVGAGI. Trimming pared 2 bases from V and 3 bases from J, leaving 14 bases between. The CDR3 DNA sequence: TGTGCCAGCAGTTACGGCCCAGGAATGAGCTACGAGCAGTACTTC. It yields the protein CASSYGPGMSYEQYF.

This chain uses TRBV18 with TRBJ2-5; 15 positions match TRBD2. Germline CDR1 KGHSH, CDR2 LQKENI. V gave up 1 base and J gave up 1 base; unmatched junction bases: 4. This CDR3 is 18 amino acids long. In DNA form, the CDR3 reads TGTGCCAGCTCACCACGGACTAGCGGGGGGGCCGCCCAAGAGACCCAGTACTTC. Amino acids: CASSPRTSGGAAQETQYF.

This clone was recorded only once. The chain combines TRBV27 with TRBJ2-7, with D tentatively TRBD1 (6 bases). Looked up from germline, CDR1 is MNHEY and CDR2 is SMNVEV (reference sequence). The CDR3 sequence is 13 residues long. V was trimmed by 3 bases and J by 6 bases, leaving 12 bases between them. The CDR3 DNA reads as TGTGCCAGCAGTTTTAGCAGGGGTCGCGAGCAGTACTTC. Residues: CASSFSRGREQYF.

The V gene is TRBV15, the J gene TRBJ1-2, with D unclear. The CDR3 has 14 amino acids. Germline V gene data show CDR1 as LNHNV and CDR2 as YYDKDF (reference sequence). V was cut by 0 bases and J by 2 bases, with 7 bases left in between. As DNA, the CDR3 is TGTGCCACCAGCAGAGATCCGGAGAACTATGGCTACACCTTC. This encodes CATSRDPENYGYTF.

V is TRBV19 and J is TRBJ1-1, with TRBD1 matching over 9 bases. The CDR3 totals 14 residues. J gave up 0 bases and V 5 bases, and 1 base lay outside the gene matches. Per germline, CDR1 LNHDA and CDR2 SQIVND (reference sequence). The CDR3 protein is CASSRTGVNTEAFF. Here the CDR3 DNA reads TGTGCCAGTAGTCGGACAGGGGTGAACACTGAAGCTTTCTTT.

This clone was counted a single time. V and J are TRBV3-1 (or the pseudogene TRBV3-2) and TRBJ1-1; possibly TRBD1 for D (6 bases). Germline V gene data show CDR1 as LGHDT and CDR2 as YNNKEL (reference sequence). Trimming left V 6 bases short and J 7 bases short, with 12 bases between. CDR3 size: 12 residues. CDR3 sequence: CASRAGANEAFF. The CDR3 bases are TGTGCCAGCAGAGCGGGGGCTAATGAAGCTTTCTTT.